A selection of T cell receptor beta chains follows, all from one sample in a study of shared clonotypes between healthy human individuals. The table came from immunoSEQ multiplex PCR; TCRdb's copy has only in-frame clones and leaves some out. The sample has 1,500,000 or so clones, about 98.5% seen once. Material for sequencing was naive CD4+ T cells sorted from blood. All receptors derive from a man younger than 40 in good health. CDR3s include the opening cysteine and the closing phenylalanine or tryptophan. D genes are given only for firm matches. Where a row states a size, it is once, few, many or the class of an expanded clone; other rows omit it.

TGCGCCAGCAGCTTGGACTTCAAAGAGACCCAGTACTTC | CASSLDFKETQYF | TRBJ2-5 | 13 | NA | TRBV5-1 | NA
TGTGCCAGCAGCCAAGAGGGGGACAGGGGCTACAATGAGCAGTTCTTC | CASSQEGDRGYNEQFF | TRBJ2-1 | 16 | NA | TRBV4-2 | TRBD1
TGTGCCAGCAGCCAATGCTGGGACAGCCAAAATCAGCCCCAGCATTTT | CASSQCWDSQNQPQHF | TRBJ1-5 | 16 | NA | TRBV11-3 | TRBD1
TGTGCCAGCAGCGCAGGACAGGGGGCCGGCACAGATACGCAGTATTTT | CASSAGQGAGTDTQYF | TRBJ2-3 | 16 | NA | TRBV9 | TRBD1
TGCAGTGCTACGCCGGCAGATACGCAGTATTTT | CSATPADTQYF | TRBJ2-3 | 11 | NA | TRBV20-1 | NA
TGTGCCAGCAGAAAATCCCGGGGACTAGCGGGAGTTTCGGATACGCAGTATTTT | CASRKSRGLAGVSDTQYF | TRBJ2-3 | 18 | NA | TRBV27 | TRBD2
TGTGCCAGCAGCGCCCCGCCTAACGAGCAGTACTTC | CASSAPPNEQYF | TRBJ2-7 | 12 | NA | TRBV7-9 | NA
TGTGCCAGCAGCCCCGGACTAGCGGGAGGAGGTGAGCAGTTCTTC | CASSPGLAGGGEQFF | TRBJ2-1 | 15 | NA | TRBV7-8 | TRBD2
TGTGCCAGCAGGAGAGAGGTACAAGAGACCCAGTACTTC | CASRREVQETQYF | TRBJ2-5 | 13 | NA | TRBV2 | NA
TGCGCCAGCAGTGAGTACACAGATACGCAGTATTTT | CASSEYTDTQYF | TRBJ2-3 | 12 | NA | TRBV10-1 | NA
TGTGCCAGTAGTAACGCGGGAGGCCATAATGAGCAGTTCTTC | CASSNAGGHNEQFF | TRBJ2-1 | 14 | NA | TRBV19 | TRBD2
TGTGCCAGTAGTATAGCGGATGGTGGCTACACCTTC | CASSIADGGYTF | TRBJ1-2 | 12 | NA | TRBV19 | NA
TGTGCCAGCAGACCACGGACACCGAACACTGAAGCTTTCTTT | CASRPRTPNTEAFF | TRBJ1-1 | 14 | NA | TRBV28 | NA
TGTGTCAGCAAAGGGACAGGGGCTTGGACCGGGGAGCTGTTTTTT | CVSKGTGAWTGELFF | TRBJ2-2 | 15 | NA | TRBV2 | TRBD1
TGCGCCAGCAGTCACCCCGTCGGGGACAAGTCGGATACGCAGTATTTT | CASSHPVGDKSDTQYF | TRBJ2-3 | 16 | NA | TRBV4-1 | NA
TGTGCCAGCAGGGACAGATACACTCATCAGCCCCAGCATTTT | CASRDRYTHQPQHF | TRBJ1-5 | 14 | NA | TRBV6-4 | NA
TGCGCCAGCAGGATTGGCGGCTCCTACAATGAGCAGTTCTTC | CASRIGGSYNEQFF | TRBJ2-1 | 14 | NA | TRBV5-1 | NA
TGTGCCAGCAGCTCATCCTACGAGCAGTACTTC | CASSSSYEQYF | TRBJ2-7 | 11 | NA | TRBV28 | NA
TGTGCCAGCAGTGAAGTTGTAACAGTAGTCTATCAGCCCCAGCATTTT | CASSEVVTVVYQPQHF | TRBJ1-5 | 16 | NA | TRBV6-1 | NA
TGCGCCAGCAGCCAGGGAACTCACGGTGGGGAGACCCAGTACTTC | CASSQGTHGGETQYF | TRBJ2-5 | 15 | NA | TRBV10-1 | NA
TGTGCCAGCAGCCCCGGCACGTCCAGGTTGGGGGATCAGCCCCAGCATTTT | CASSPGTSRLGDQPQHF | TRBJ1-5 | 17 | NA | TRBV7-8 | NA
TGCGCCAGCAGCCATCTTCTCAAGAAGGAATACGAGCAGTACTTC | CASSHLLKKEYEQYF | TRBJ2-7 | 15 | NA | TRBV4-1 | NA
TGCGCCAGCAGTGATGACAGGGGAAGCTATGGCTACACCTTC | CASSDDRGSYGYTF | TRBJ1-2 | 14 | NA | TRBV10-1 | TRBD1
TGCGCCAGCAGTCAGGGGACATACGAGCAGTACTTC | CASSQGTYEQYF | TRBJ2-7 | 12 | NA | TRBV10-2 | NA
TGTGCCAGTAGTATGTTGCGGGCCAACTCCTACGAGCAGTACTTC | CASSMLRANSYEQYF | TRBJ2-7 | 15 | NA | TRBV19 | NA
TGTGCCAGCAGTTACACAGTTCTAGAGACCCAGTACTTC | CASSYTVLETQYF | TRBJ2-5 | 13 | once | TRBV6-5 | NA
TGTGCCAGTAGTATAGATCTTCTAGCCGCCTACAATGAGCAGTTCTTC | CASSIDLLAAYNEQFF | TRBJ2-1 | 16 | NA | TRBV19 | NA
TGTGCCTGGGTCCCCCGGGACAGGGGCAACACTGAAGCTTTCTTT | CAWVPRDRGNTEAFF | TRBJ1-1 | 15 | NA | TRBV30 | TRBD1
TGTGCCAGCAGCCCCGGACTAGCGGGAGGCTACGAGCAGTACTTC | CASSPGLAGGYEQYF | TRBJ2-7 | 15 | NA | TRBV5-4 | TRBD2
TGCAGCGTTGTACGGACTAGCGGAGCCAATGAGCAGTTCTTC | CSVVRTSGANEQFF | TRBJ2-1 | 14 | NA | TRBV29-1 | TRBD2
TGTGCCAGCAGTTTAGGGCAGGTTGGGGGTGAAGCTTTCTTT | CASSLGQVGGEAFF | TRBJ1-1 | 14 | NA | TRBV27 | NA
TGTGCCAGCAGCTTGTCTCAGGGTGCTACGCAGTATTTT | CASSLSQGATQYF | TRBJ2-3 | 13 | NA | TRBV5-4 | NA
TGTGCCAGCAGCTCGGACAGGGCGCAGGATAATGAAAAACTGTTTTTT | CASSSDRAQDNEKLFF | TRBJ1-4 | 16 | NA | TRBV5-5 | TRBD1
TGTGCCAGCAGCTCATGGGGAATAAGCGGCACGAAGGATGAGCAGTTCTTC | CASSSWGISGTKDEQFF | TRBJ2-1 | 17 | NA | TRBV7-9 | NA
TGTGCCAGCAGGGGCGAACCTCTTAACTACGAGCAGTACTTC | CASRGEPLNYEQYF | TRBJ2-7 | 14 | NA | TRBV11-1 | NA
TGTGCCAGCAGCGTAGCGGGAGGGCCGCTGGAGCAGTACTTC | CASSVAGGPLEQYF | TRBJ2-7 | 14 | once | TRBV6-5 | TRBD2
TGTGCCAGCAGTGCGAGAAACACCGGGGAGCTGTTTTTT | CASSARNTGELFF | TRBJ2-2 | 13 | NA | TRBV25-1 | NA
TGTGCCAGCAGCACAAGGGACAGGACAGATACGCAGTATTTT | CASSTRDRTDTQYF | TRBJ2-3 | 14 | NA | TRBV9 | TRBD1
TGTGCCAGCTCACCCCCCCAGGGCCTGAACACCGGGGAGCTGTTTTTT | CASSPPQGLNTGELFF | TRBJ2-2 | 16 | NA | TRBV18 | NA
TGTGCCAGTAGCACGACTAGGCAAGAGACCCAGTACTTC | CASSTTRQETQYF | TRBJ2-5 | 13 | NA | TRBV19 | NA
TGTGCCTGGAGTGGACAAAGCTTTAGTGGAAACACCATATATTTT | CAWSGQSFSGNTIYF | TRBJ1-3 | 15 | NA | TRBV30 | NA
TGCGCCAGCAGTGACAGGGCGCGCGAGCAGTACTTC | CASSDRAREQYF | TRBJ2-7 | 12 | NA | TRBV10-1 | NA
TGCGCCAGCAGCTTGGATTGGTGGCGACAGGACGGAATGAACACTGAAGCTTTCTTT | CASSLDWWRQDGMNTEAFF | TRBJ1-1 | 19 | NA | TRBV5-1 | NA
TGTGCCAGCAGTAAAACCGGGACTGGGTCCTACGAGCAGTACTTC | CASSKTGTGSYEQYF | TRBJ2-7 | 15 | NA | TRBV25-1 | NA
TGTGCCAGCTCACCACGGGGAGGGCTCTACAATGAGCAGTTCTTC | CASSPRGGLYNEQFF | TRBJ2-1 | 15 | NA | TRBV18 | TRBD2
TGTGCCAGCAGCTTAGGTGGAGGGGGCGCCGCCGGGGAGCTGTTTTTT | CASSLGGGGAAGELFF | TRBJ2-2 | 16 | NA | TRBV7-6 | NA
TGTGCCAGCAGTCCCCCTCGGAGGGGGCAGTACTTC | CASSPPRRGQYF | TRBJ2-7 | 12 | NA | TRBV28 | NA
TGTGCCAGCAGTGAAGGGACAGCAATGAACACTGAAGCTTTCTTT | CASSEGTAMNTEAFF | TRBJ1-1 | 15 | NA | TRBV6-1 | NA
TGTGCCAGCTCCCGACAGGGAGCCTACGAGCAGTACTTC | CASSRQGAYEQYF | TRBJ2-7 | 13 | NA | TRBV18 | TRBD1